This T cell receptor (beta chain) was recovered during a study of T cells in Graves' hyperthyroidism and ophthalmopathy. As for this clonotype: One base away lies a much larger clone, so this may be a sequencing read error.

TCR beta CDR3 sequences were amplified from RNA transcripts. The HTBI set primed first-round TCR CDR3 RT-PCR. TCRdb independently ran MiXCR on the multiplex PCR reads; one entry per CDR3 protein. The sample lists under 350,000 distinct CDR3 sequences; roughly 23% were seen once. CDR1 and CDR2 from the germline V gene are MNHNS and SASEGT. V trimming: 6 bases; J trimming: 10 bases; junction bases outside the gene matches: 17. The CDR3 contains 16 residues. The sequence came from a woman aged 45 to 65 with Graves' hyperthyroidism. The material sequenced was blood. The chain recombines TRBV6-1 with TRBJ2-1, with 8 bases that match TRBD1. The chain's CDR3 is CASSPTRTGLFYEQFF. The CDR3 nucleotides are TGTGCCAGCAGCCCAACAAGGACAGGGTTATTCTACGAGCAGTTCTTC.